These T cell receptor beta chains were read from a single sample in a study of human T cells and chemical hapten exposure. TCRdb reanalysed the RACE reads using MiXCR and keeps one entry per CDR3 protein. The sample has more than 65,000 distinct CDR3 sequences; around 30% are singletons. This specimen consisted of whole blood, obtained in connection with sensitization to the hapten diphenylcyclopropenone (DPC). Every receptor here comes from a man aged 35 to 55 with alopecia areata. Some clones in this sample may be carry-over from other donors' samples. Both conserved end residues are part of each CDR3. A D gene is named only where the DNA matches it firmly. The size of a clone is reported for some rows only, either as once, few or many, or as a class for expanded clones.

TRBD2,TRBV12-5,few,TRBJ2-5,TGTGCTAGTGCCGAGTCGGGGGGGGCTGGGGCCCAGTACTTC,CASAESGGAGAQYF
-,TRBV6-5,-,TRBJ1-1,TGTGCCAGCAGTTACAGGCAAGAGATCACTGAAGCTTTCTTT,CASSYRQEITEAFF
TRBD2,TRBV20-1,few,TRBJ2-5,TGCAGTGCTAGAGATCGGGGTGGTGGACTAGCGGGAGGGAGGGAGACCCAGTACTTC,CSARDRGGGLAGGRETQYF
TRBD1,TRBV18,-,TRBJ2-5,TGTGCCAGCTCACCACGACAGGGTCAAGAGACCCAGTACTTC,CASSPRQGQETQYF
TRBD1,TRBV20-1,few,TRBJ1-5,TGCAGTGCTGGACAGGGGGTGAATCAGCCCCAGCATTTT,CSAGQGVNQPQHF
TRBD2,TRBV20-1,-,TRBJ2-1,TGCAGTGCCCCGGGACTAGCCCCCCATGAGCAGTTCTTC,CSAPGLAPHEQFF
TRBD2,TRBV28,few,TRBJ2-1,TGTGCCAGCAGTCATGGGACTAGCGGGGCCAATGAGCAGTTCTTC,CASSHGTSGANEQFF
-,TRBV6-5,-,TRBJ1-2,TGTGCCAGCAGGACCCGACAGTCTAGCTATGGCTACACCTTC,CASRTRQSSYGYTF
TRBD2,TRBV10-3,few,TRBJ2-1,TGTGCCATCAGTTCGACTAGCCATGAGCAGTTCTTC,CAISSTSHEQFF
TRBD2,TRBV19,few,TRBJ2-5,TGTGCCAGTAGTGCGGCTAGCGGAAGAGAGACCCAGTACTTC,CASSAASGRETQYF
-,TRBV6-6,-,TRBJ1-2,TGTGCCAGCAGTTCCTGGGGCAGGGGAGTGAGTGGCTACACCTTC,CASSSWGRGVSGYTF
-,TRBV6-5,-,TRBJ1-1,TGTGCCAGCAGGAGGATGTTATACACTGAAGCTTTCTTT,CASRRMLYTEAFF
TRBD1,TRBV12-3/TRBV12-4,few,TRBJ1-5,TGTGCCAGCAGCCCCGGGACAGGGGGCGTCCTCAATCAGCCCCAGCATTTT,CASSPGTGGVLNQPQHF
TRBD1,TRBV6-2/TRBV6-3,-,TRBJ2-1,TGTGCCAGCAGTTACCCGGGGACAGGGGGTTGGTCCTACAATGAGCAGTTCTTC,CASSYPGTGGWSYNEQFF
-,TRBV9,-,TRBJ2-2,TGTGCCAGCAGCGTAGATAGCGGACAGTACACCGGGGAGCTGTTTTTT,CASSVDSGQYTGELFF
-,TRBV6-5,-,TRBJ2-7,TGTGCCAGCAGGGGTTTGCAGGAGCAGTACTTC,CASRGLQEQYF
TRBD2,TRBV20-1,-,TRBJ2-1,TGCAGTGCTAGCTCTAGCGGGAGGGTCCAAAATGAGCAGTTCTTC,CSASSSGRVQNEQFF
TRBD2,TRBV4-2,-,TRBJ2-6,TGTGCCAGCAGCCCGGGGGGGCCTGGGGCCAACGTCCTGACTTTC,CASSPGGPGANVLTF
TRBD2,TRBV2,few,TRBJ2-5,TGTGCCAGCACCGAAGCGGCTAGCGGGACCCTCGGAGAGACCCAGTACTTC,CASTEAASGTLGETQYF
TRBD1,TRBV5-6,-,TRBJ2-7,TGTGCCAGCAGCTTATGGACAGGAGCCTCCTACGAGCAGTACTTC,CASSLWTGASYEQYF
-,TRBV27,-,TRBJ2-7,TGTGCCAGCGGGCCCCTTGGCTCCTGGGAGCAGTACTTC,CASGPLGSWEQYF
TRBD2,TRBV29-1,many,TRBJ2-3,TGCAGCGTTGAGGAGAGACTAGCGGGTTTCGTAGATACGCAGTATTTT,CSVEERLAGFVDTQYF
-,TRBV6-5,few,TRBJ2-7,TGTGCCAGCAGTTACGGGCTAGCGTTCGGGTACGAGCAGTACTTC,CASSYGLAFGYEQYF
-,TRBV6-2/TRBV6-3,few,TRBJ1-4,TGTGCCAGCAGTTCCCGAGCAACTAATGAAAAACTGTTTTTT,CASSSRATNEKLFF
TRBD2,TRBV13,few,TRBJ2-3,TGTGCCAGCAGCCGTAAGACTAGCGGAATTCGAGACACAGATACGCAGTATTTT,CASSRKTSGIRDTDTQYF
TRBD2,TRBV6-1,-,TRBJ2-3,TGTGCCAGCCGACTAGCAACAGATACGCAGTATTTT,CASRLATDTQYF
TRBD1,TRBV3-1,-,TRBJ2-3,TGTGCCAGCAGCCAAGGGGACAGGGGGACAGATACGCAGTATTTT,CASSQGDRGTDTQYF
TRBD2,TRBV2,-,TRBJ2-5,TGTGCCAGCAGTGGGAGTGGACTAGCCGCGGAGACCCAGTACTTC,CASSGSGLAAETQYF
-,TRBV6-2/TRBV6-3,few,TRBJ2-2,TGTGCCAGCTCGTTGGGGGTCACCGGGGAGCTGTTTTTT,CASSLGVTGELFF
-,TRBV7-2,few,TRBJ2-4,TGTGCCAGCACCCCCACCGATTACGGGACCAAAAACATTCAGTACTTC,CASTPTDYGTKNIQYF
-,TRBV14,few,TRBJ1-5,TGTGCCAGCAGCCAAGATAGGAGGGAGAGACAGTTTTCCAATCAGCCCCAGCATTTT,CASSQDRRERQFSNQPQHF
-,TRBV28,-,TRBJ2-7,TGTGCCAGTGAGGGGCGGGGAGCCTACGAGCAGTACTTC,CASEGRGAYEQYF
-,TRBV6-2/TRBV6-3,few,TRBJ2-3,TGTGCCAGCAGTTACCTGCGAGTATCCACAGATACGCAGTATTTT,CASSYLRVSTDTQYF
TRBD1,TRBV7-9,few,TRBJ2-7,TGTGCCAGCAGGACAGACAGGGGGCGAGAGTACGAGCAGTACTTC,CASRTDRGREYEQYF
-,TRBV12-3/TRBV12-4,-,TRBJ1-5,TGTGCCAGCAGTTTAACGGGGCAGGTTGACCAGCCCCAGCATTTT,CASSLTGQVDQPQHF
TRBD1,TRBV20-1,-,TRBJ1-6,TGCAGTGCTTGGGACAGGGGTTTTTCACCCCTCCACTTT,CSAWDRGFSPLHF
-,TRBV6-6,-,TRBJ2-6,TGTGCCAGCAGTTACGCGGTTGGCGGCTCTGGGGCCAACGTCCTGACTTTC,CASSYAVGGSGANVLTF
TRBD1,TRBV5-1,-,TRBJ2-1,TGCGCCAGCCGACAGGGGGCCAACAATGAGCAGTTCTTC,CASRQGANNEQFF
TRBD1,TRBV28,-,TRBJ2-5,TGTGCCAGCAGTTTAGAACAGGGGAAGGAGACCCAGTACTTC,CASSLEQGKETQYF
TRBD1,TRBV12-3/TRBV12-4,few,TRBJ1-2,TGTGCCTCCGGGACAACTCAGGGGGACACCTTC,CASGTTQGDTF
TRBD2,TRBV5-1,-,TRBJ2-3,TGCGCCAGCAGCAGGGCGGGAGGGGCAGATACGCAGTATTTT,CASSRAGGADTQYF
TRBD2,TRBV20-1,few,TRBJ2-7,TGCAGTGCTAGTGAAACTAGCGGGAGTCCCTACGAGCAGTACTTC,CSASETSGSPYEQYF
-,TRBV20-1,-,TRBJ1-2,TGCAGTGCTACGTCAGGGGTTAACTATGGCTACACCTTC,CSATSGVNYGYTF
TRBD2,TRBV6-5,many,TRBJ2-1,TGTGCCAGCAGCCGGACTAGCGGGAGGCTCAACAATGAGCAGTTCTTC,CASSRTSGRLNNEQFF